One T cell receptor (beta chain) is described in this entry. Its antigen is unidentified. Sequencing was performed with immunoSEQ multiplex PCR; in TCRdb, only in-frame clones are kept and a portion is missing. The sample yields about half a million clones, 80% to 90% seen once. The treatment here: about 20 received Ad26.COV2.S at low or high dose, single or two shots; roughly five received placebo; per-sample allocation not given. Sampling took place 63 days after the first vaccine or placebo injection. The data were taken from a study of Ad26.COV2.S vaccination and SARS-CoV-2 variants. The CDR3 consists of 15 residues. V lost 6 bases and J lost 4, with 18 bases in between. Germline CDR1 reads MGHDK; CDR2 reads SYGVNS. Broader study findings: Assessments of TCR breadth and depth may have underestimated the total T cell responses.

Sequencing was performed on peripheral blood, taken in a trial of Ad26.COV2.S vaccine versus placebo. The genes are TRBV25-1 and TRBJ1-2; possible D gene TRBD1, 5 bases. The clonotype comes from a person aged 18-60 years who received the Ad26.COV2.S COVID-19 vaccine or a placebo. In DNA, the CDR3 is TGTGCCAGCAGCCCTGGTGGGGGGATGGGCTATGGCTACACCTTC. Protein product: CASSPGGGMGYGYTF.